This T cell receptor (beta chain) was captured in a study of a mutant IDH1 vaccine in newly diagnosed glioma. Sample time point: week 5, during vaccination. Vaccination comprised doses that each held 300 ug of mutant IDH1 20-mer peptide, plus topical imiquimod. The protocol was immunoSEQ multiplex PCR, while the TCRdb copy is restricted to in-frame clones and leaves out a portion. The sample includes approximately 51,000 clones, more than 70% of them seen just once. This clone was counted between two and nine times. The antigen is unknown. The germline CDR1 and CDR2 sequences are WSHSY and SAAADI. Trimming shortened V by 6 bases and J by 6 bases, and 9 bases separated the two germline ends. The CDR3 has 11 residues.

The source is a middle-aged woman with glioma. This sequence joins TRBV10-2 and TRBJ2-7; D is unclear. The sequencing here drew on PBMCs, taken from a glioma patient whose treatment included an IDH1 peptide vaccine. The CDR3 here is CASSPIAEQYF. DNA of the CDR3: TGCGCCAGCAGCCCCATTGCCGAGCAGTACTTC.